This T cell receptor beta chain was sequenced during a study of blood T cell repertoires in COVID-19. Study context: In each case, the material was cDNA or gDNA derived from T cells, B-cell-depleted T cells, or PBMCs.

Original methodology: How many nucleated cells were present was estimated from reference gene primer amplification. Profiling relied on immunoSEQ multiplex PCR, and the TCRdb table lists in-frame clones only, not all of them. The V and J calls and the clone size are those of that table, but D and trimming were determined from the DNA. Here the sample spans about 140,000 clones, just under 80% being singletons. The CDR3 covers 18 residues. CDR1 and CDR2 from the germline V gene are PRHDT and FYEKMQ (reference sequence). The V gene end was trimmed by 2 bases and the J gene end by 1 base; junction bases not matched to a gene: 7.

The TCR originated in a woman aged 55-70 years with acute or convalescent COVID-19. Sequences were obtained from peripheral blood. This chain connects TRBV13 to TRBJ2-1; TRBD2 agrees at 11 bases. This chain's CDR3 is CASSLQLAGAGSYNEQFF. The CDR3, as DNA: TGTGCCAGCAGCTTACAACTAGCGGGAGCGGGATCCTACAATGAGCAGTTCTTC.